The entry that follows covers one T cell receptor beta chain sequence. This CDR3 is built from 18 residues. This sample was included in a study of technical replicates of blood from a few donors. Sequencing was performed with immunoSEQ multiplex PCR; in TCRdb, only in-frame clones are kept and a portion is missing. The data hold some 70,000 clones, with under 98% observed a single time. The sequenced sample consisted of T cells isolated from PBMCs. The receptor was derived from a human donor in good health. The J gene is TRBJ2-4, the V gene TRBV21-1; the table assigns TRBD2, which was not confirmed against the DNA. TRBV21-1 is flagged as a pseudogene. The CDR3 here is CASFTFPRAGLAKNIQYF. The CDR3, as DNA: TGTGCCAGCTTCACCTTCCCACGGGCGGGACTAGCCAAAAACATTCAGTACTTC.